This T cell receptor beta chain was recorded in a study of blood T cell repertoires in COVID-19. The overall study: In each case, the material was cDNA or gDNA derived from T cells, B-cell-depleted T cells, or PBMCs.

How the authors handled the data: Cell counts per sample came from amplifying reference gene primers. Sequencing used immunoSEQ multiplex PCR; TCRdb keeps in-frame clones, though not all of them. V, J and clone size are taken as reported in that table, and D and trimming were inferred from the DNA itself. This table holds around 300,000 clones, roughly 90% found once. CDR3 size: 13 residues. CDR1 is WNHNN, CDR2 SYGVQD, per germline (reference sequence). V gave up 9 bases and J gave up 7 bases; unmatched junction bases: 11. Adults between about 18 and 89 years of age took part from about two dozen US areas.

The V call is TRBV10-1, the J call TRBJ1-2; 7 bases align to TRBD1. Sequencing was carried out using PBMCs or T cells enriched from blood (not recorded which). The clonotype originates from a woman in her late teens or twenties with acute COVID-19. Here the CDR3 reads CARVHRGGGGYTF. In DNA form, the CDR3 reads TGCGCCAGGGTCCACAGGGGAGGAGGTGGCTACACCTTC.